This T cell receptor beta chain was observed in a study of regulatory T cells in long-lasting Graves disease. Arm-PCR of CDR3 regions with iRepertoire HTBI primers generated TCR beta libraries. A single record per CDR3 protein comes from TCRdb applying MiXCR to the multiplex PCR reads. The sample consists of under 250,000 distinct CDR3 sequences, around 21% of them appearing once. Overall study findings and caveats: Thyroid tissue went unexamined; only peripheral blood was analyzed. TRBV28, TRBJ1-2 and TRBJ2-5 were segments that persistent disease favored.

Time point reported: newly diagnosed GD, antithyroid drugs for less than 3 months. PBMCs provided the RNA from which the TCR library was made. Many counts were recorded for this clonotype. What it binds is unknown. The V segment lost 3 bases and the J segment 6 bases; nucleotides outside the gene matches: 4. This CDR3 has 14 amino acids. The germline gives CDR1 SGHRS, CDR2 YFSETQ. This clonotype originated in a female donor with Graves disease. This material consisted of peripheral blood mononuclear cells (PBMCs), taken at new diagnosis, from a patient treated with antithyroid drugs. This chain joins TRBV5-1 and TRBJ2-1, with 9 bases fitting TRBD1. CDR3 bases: TGCGCCAGCAGCTCCGGGACAGGGTCCAATGAGCAGTTCTTC. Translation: CASSSGTGSNEQFF.